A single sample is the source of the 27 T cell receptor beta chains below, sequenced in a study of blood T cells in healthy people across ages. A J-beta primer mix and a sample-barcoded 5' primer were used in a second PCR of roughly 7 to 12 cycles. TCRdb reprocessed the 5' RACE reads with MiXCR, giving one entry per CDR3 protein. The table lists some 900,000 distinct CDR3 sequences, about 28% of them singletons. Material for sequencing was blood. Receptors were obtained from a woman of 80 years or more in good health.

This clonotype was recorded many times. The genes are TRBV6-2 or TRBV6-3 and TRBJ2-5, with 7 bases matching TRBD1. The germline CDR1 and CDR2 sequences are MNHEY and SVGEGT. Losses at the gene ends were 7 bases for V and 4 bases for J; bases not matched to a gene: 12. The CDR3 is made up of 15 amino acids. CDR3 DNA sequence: TGTGCCAGCAAGACCTATGGACCAGGGGGAGAGACCCAGTACTTC. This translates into CASKTYGPGGETQYF.

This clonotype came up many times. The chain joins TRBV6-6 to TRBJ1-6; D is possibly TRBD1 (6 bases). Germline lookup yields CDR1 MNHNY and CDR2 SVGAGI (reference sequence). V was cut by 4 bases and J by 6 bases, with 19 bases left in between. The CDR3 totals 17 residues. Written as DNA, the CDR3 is TGTGCCAGCAGTTTCGCTCAGAGGACAGTGAGTAATTCACCCCTCCACTTT. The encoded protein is CASSFAQRTVSNSPLHF.

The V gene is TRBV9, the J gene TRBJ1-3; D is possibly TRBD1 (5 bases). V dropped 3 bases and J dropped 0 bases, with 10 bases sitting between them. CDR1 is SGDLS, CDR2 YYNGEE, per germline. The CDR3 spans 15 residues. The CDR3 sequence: CASSAYGGSGNTIYF. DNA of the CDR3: TGTGCCAGCAGCGCTTACGGGGGCTCTGGAAACACCATATATTTT.

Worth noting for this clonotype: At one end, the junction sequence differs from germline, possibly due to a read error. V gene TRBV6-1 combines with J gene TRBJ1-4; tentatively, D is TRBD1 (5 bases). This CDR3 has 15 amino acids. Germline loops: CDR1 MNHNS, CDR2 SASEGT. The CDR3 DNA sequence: TGTGCCAGCAGTGGACAGCCCACAACTAATGAAAAACGGTTTTTT. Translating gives CASSGQPTTNEKRFF.

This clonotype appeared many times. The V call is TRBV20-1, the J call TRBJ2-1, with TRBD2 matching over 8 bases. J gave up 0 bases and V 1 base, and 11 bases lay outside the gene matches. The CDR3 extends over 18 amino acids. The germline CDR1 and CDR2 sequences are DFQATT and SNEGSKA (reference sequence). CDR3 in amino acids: CSARGIGTSGYSYNEQFF. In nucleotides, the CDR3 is TGCAGTGCTAGAGGCATAGGCACTAGCGGCTACTCCTACAATGAGCAGTTCTTC.

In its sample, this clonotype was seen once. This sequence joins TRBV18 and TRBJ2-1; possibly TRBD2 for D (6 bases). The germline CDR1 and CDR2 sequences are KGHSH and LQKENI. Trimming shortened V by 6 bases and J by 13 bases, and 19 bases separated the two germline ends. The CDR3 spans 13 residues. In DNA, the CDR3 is TGTGCCAGCTCCCCGGGACTTTCCGAGACCCAGTTCTTC. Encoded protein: CASSPGLSETQFF.

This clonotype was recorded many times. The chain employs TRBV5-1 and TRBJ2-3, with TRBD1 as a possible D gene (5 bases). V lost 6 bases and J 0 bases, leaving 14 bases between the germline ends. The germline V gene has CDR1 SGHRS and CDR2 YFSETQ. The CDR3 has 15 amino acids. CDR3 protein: CASNLAGRSTDTQYF. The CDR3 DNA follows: TGCGCCAGCAATTTGGCAGGGCGGAGCACAGATACGCAGTATTTT.

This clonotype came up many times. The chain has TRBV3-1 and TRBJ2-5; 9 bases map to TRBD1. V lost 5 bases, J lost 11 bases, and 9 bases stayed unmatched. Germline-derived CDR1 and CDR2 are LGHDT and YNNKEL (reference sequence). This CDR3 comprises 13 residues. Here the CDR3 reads CASSKGTGREQYF. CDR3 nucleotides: TGTGCCAGCAGCAAGGGGACAGGGAGGGAGCAGTACTTC.

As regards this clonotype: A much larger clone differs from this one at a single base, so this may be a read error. CDR3 coding DNA: TGTGCCAGCAGCTTGGGTCTAGCGGGGGGTTTCAATGGGCAGTTCTTC. It is translated as CASSLGLAGGFNGQFF. V usage is TRBV11-2 and J usage is TRBJ2-1; 11 positions match TRBD2. CDR1 is SGHAT, CDR2 FQNNGV, per germline. The CDR3 has 16 amino acids.

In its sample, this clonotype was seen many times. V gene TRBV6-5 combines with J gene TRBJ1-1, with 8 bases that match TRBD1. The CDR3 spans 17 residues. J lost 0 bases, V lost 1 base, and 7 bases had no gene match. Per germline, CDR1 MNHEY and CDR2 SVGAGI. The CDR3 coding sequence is TGTGCCAGCAGTTACTTTGGGACAGGAAACATGAACACTGAAGCTTTCTTT. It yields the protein CASSYFGTGNMNTEAFF.

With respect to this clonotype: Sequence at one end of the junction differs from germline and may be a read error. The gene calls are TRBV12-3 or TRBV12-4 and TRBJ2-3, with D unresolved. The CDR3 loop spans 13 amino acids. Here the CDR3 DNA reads TGTGCCAGCAGTTTAGTGAACACAGATGCGCAGTATTTT. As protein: CASSLVNTDAQYF.

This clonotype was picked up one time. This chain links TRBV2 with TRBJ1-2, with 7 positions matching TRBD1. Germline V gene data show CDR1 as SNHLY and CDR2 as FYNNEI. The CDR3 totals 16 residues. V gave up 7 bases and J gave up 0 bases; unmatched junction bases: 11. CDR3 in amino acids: CASKGQGQSPNYGYTF. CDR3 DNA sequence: TGTGCCAGCAAAGGCCAGGGACAGTCCCCTAACTATGGCTACACCTTC. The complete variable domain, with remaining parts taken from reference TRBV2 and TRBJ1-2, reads EPEVTQTPSHQVTQMGQEVILRCVPISNHLYFYWYRQILGQKVEFLVSFYNNEISEKSEIFDDQFSVERPDGSNFTLKIRSTKLEDSAMYFCASKGQGQSPNYGYTFGSGTRLTVV.

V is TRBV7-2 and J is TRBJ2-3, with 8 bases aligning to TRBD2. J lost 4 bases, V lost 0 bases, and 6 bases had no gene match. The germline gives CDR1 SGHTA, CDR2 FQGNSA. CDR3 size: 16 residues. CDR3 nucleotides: TGTGCCAGCAGCTTAGCACGGGGGGGCGTGGCAGATACGCAGTATTTT. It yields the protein CASSLARGGVADTQYF. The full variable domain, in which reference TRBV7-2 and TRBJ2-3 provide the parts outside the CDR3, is GAGVSQSPSNKVTEKGKDVELRCDPISGHTALYWYRQSLGQGLEFLIYFQGNSAPDKSGLPSDRFSAERTGGSVSTLTIQRTQQEDSAVYLCASSLARGGVADTQYFGPGTRLTVL.

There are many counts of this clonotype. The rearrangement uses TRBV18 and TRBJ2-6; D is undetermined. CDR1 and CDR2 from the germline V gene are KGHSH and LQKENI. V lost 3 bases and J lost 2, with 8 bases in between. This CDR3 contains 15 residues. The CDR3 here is CASSPVGTGANVLTF. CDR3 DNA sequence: TGTGCCAGCTCACCGGTAGGGACTGGGGCCAACGTCCTGACTTTC. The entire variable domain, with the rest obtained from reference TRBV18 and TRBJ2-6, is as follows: NAGVMQNPRHLVRRRGQEARLRCSPMKGHSHVYWYRQLPEEGLKFMVYLQKENIIDESGMPKERFSAEFPKEGPSILRIQQVVRGDSAAYFCASSPVGTGANVLTFGAGSRLTVL.

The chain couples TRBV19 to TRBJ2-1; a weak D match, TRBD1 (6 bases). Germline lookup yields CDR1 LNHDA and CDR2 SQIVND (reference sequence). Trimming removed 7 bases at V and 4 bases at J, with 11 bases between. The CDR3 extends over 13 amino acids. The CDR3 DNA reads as TGTGCCAGTAAGACAGGACCTTACAATGAGCAGTTCTTC. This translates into CASKTGPYNEQFF.

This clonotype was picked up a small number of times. This CDR3 reads CASSEAGADPTNEKLFF. CDR3 DNA: TGTGCCAGCAGTGAAGCGGGTGCTGACCCAACTAATGAAAAACTGTTTTTT. The J gene is TRBJ1-4, the V gene TRBV2; D remains unclear. The CDR3 sequence is 17 residues long. Germline CDR1 reads SNHLY; CDR2 reads FYNNEI. V was clipped by 0 bases and J by 0 bases, with 11 bases between them.

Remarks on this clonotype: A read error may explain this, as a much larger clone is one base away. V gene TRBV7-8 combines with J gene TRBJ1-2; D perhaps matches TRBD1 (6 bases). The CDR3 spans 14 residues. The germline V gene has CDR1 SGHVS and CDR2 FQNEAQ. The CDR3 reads CASSRWTVNYGYAF. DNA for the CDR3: TGTGCCAGCAGCAGATGGACAGTAAACTATGGCTACGCCTTC.

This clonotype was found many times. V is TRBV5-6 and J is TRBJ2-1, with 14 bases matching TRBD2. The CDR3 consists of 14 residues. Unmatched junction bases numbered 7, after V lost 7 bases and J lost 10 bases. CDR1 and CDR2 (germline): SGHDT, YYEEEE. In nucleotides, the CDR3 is TGTGCCAGCCTAGGACTAGCGGGGGGTCGGGAGCAGTTCTTC. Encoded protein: CASLGLAGGREQFF.

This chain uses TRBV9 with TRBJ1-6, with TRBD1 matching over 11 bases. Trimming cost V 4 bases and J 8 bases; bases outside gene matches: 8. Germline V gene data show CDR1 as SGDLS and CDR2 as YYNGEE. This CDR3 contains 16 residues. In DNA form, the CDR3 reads TGTGCCAGCAGCATCGGACAGGGGGCATCGGATTCACCCCTCCACTTT. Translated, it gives CASSIGQGASDSPLHF.

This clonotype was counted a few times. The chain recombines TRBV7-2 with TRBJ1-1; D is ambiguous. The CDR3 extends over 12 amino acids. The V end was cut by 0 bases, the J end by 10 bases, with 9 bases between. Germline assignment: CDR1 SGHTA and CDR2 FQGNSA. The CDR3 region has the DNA TGTGCCAGCAGCTTAGCCCTTTCAGGAGCTTTCTTT. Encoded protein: CASSLALSGAFF.

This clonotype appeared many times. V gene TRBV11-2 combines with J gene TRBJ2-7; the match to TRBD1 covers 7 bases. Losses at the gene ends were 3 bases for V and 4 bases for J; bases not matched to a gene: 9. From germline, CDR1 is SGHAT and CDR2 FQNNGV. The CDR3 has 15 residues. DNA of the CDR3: TGTGCCAGCAGCTTCTACAGGGGCTTAGATTACGAGCAGTACTTC. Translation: CASSFYRGLDYEQYF.

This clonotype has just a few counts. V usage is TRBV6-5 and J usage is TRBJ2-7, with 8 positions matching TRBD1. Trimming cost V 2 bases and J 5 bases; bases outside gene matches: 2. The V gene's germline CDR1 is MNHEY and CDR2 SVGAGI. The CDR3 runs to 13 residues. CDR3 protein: CASSYRQGNEQYF. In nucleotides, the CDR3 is TGTGCCAGCAGTTACCGACAGGGGAACGAGCAGTACTTC.

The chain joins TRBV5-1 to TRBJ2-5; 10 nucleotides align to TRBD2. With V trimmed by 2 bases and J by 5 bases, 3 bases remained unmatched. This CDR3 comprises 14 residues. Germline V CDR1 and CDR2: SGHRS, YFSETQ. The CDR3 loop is CASSLETSGETQYF. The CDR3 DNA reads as TGCGCCAGCAGCTTAGAGACTAGCGGGGAGACCCAGTACTTC.

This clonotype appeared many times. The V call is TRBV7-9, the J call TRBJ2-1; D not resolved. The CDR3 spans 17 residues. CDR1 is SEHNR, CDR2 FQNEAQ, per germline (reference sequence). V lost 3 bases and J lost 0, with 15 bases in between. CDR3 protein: CASSLGRLTSSYNEQFF. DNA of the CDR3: TGTGCCAGCAGCTTGGGTCGATTGACGAGCTCCTACAATGAGCAGTTCTTC.

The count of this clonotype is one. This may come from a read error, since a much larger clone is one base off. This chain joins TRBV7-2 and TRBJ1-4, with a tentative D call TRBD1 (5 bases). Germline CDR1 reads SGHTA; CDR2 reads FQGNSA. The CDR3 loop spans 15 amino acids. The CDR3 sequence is CVSSLWGLTNEKLFF. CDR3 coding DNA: TGTGTCAGCAGCTTATGGGGGTTGACTAATGAAAAACTGTTTTTT.

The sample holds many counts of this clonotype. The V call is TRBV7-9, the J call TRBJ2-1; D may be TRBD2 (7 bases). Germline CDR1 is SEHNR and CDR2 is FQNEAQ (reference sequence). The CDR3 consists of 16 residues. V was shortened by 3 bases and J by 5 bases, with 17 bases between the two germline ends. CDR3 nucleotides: TGTGCCAGCAGCTTTAGTGGGGGGGGGCTTAACAATGAGCAGTTCTTC. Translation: CASSFSGGGLNNEQFF.

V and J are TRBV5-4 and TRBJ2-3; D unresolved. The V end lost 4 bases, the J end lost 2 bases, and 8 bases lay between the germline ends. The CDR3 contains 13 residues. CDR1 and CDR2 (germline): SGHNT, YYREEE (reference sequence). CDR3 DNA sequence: TGTGCCAGCAGCCATCAGGCCACAGATACGCAGTATTTT. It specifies CASSHQATDTQYF.